This T cell receptor beta chain was sequenced for a study of cytomegalovirus exposure and HLA in healthy donors. At the level of the study: The roughly 120 validation repertoires used the same platform as the 550 to 850 first-cohort repertoires (as reported by a later analysis).

TCRdb's table, derived via immunoSEQ multiplex PCR, lists solely in-frame clones and lacks some. This repertoire shows hundreds of thousands of clones, 85% to 90% found once; its top ten account for about 2.5%. Trimming took 2 bases from V and 2 from J, leaving 13 bases between them. Germline CDR1 LGHNT, CDR2 FRNRAP. The CDR3 spans 15 residues. This clone occurred once. The receptor was isolated from a man aged 18-30 years in good health and CMV-seronegative. The J gene is TRBJ2-7, the V gene TRBV12-5; TRBD1 is a possible D gene (5 bases). The sample consisted of PBMCs. The CDR3 protein is CASGLKIGETYEQYF. The DNA for the CDR3 is TGTGCTAGTGGTTTGAAGATAGGGGAAACCTACGAGCAGTACTTC.